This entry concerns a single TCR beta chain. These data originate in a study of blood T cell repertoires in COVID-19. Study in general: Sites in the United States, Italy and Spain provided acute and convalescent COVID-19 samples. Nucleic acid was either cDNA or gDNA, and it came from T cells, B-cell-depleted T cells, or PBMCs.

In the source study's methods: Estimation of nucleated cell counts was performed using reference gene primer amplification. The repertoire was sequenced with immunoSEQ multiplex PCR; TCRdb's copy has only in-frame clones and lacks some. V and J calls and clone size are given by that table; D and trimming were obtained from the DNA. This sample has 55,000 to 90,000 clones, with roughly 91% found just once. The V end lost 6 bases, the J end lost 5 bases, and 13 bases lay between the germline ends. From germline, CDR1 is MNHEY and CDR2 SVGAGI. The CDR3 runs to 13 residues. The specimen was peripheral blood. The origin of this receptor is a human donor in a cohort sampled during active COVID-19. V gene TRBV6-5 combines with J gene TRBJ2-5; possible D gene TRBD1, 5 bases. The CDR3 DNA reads TGTGCCAGCAGCAGGGCCCCGGAGGAGACCCAGTACTTC. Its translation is CASSRAPEETQYF.